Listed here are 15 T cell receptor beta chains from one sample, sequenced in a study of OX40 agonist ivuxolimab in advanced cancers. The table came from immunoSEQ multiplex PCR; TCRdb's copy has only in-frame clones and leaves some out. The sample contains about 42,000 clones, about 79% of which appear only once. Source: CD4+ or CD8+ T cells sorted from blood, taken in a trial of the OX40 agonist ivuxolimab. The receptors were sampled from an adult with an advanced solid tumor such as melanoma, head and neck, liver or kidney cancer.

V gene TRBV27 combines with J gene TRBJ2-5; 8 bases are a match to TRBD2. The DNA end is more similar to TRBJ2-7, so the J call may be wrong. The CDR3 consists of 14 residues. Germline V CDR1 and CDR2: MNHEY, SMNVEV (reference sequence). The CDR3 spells CASTSGSGRYEQYF. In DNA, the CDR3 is TGTGCCAGCACGTCAGGGAGCGGGAGATACGAGCAGTACTTC.

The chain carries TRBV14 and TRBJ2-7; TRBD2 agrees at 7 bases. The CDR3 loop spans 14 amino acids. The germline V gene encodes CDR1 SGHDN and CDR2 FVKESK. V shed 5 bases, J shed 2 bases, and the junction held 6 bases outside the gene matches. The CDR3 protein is CASSFSGSTYEQYF. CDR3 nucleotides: TGTGCCAGCAGCTTTAGCGGGTCAACCTACGAGCAGTACTTC.

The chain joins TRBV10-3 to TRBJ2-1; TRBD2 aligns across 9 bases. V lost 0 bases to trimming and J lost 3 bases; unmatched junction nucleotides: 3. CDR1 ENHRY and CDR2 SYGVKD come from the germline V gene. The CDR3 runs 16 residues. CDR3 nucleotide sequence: TGTGCCATCAGTGAGTCGTCGACTAGCGGCTACAATGAGCAGTTCTTC. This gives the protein CAISESSTSGYNEQFF.

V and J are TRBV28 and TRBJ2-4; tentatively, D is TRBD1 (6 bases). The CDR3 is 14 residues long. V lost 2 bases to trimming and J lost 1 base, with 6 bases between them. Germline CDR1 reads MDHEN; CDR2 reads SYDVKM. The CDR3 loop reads CASSLQGAKNIQYF. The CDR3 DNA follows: TGTGCCAGCAGTTTACAGGGGGCCAAAAACATTCAGTACTTC.

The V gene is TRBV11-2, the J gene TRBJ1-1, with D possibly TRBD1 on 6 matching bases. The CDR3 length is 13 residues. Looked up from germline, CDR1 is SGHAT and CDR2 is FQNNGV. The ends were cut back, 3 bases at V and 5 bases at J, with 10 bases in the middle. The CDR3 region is CASSLGAGTEAFF. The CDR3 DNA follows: TGTGCCAGCAGCTTGGGGGCAGGTACTGAAGCTTTCTTT.

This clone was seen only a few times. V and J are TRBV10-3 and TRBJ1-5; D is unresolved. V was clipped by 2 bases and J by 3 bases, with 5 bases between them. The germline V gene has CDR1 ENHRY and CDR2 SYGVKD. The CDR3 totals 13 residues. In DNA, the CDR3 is TGTGCCATCAGTGAGGCGTACAATCAGCCCCAGCATTTT. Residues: CAISEAYNQPQHF.

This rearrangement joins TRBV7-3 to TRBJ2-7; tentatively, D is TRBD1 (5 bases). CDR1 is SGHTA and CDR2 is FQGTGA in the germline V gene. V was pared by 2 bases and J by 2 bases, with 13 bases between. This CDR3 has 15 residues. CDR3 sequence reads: CASSLSPAGTYEQYF. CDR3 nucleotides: TGTGCCAGCAGCTTATCCCCCGCAGGGACCTACGAGCAGTACTTC.

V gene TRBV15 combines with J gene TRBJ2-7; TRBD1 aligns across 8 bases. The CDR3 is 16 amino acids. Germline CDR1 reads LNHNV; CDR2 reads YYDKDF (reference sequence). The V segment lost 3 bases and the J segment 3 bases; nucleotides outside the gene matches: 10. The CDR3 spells CATSSPDRGVGYEQYF. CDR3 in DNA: TGTGCCACCAGCAGCCCTGACAGGGGAGTTGGCTACGAGCAGTACTTC.

CDR3 sequence (DNA): TGTGCCAGCAGCCAGGACAGGGAGAACACCGGGGAGCTGTTTTTT. This sequence encodes CASSQDRENTGELFF. The genes are TRBV5-5 and TRBJ2-2; 8 bases align to TRBD1. Germline values: CDR1 SGHKS, CDR2 YYEKEE (reference sequence). Germline trimming cut 4 bases from V and 1 base from J; bases unmatched to any gene: 3. The CDR3 spans 15 residues. Complete variable domain (other parts from reference TRBV5-5 and TRBJ2-2): DAGVTQSPTHLIKTRGQQVTLRCSPISGHKSVSWYQQVLGQGPQFIFQYYEKEERGRGNFPDRFSARQFPNYSSELNVNALLLGDSALYLCASSQDRENTGELFFGEGSRLTVL.

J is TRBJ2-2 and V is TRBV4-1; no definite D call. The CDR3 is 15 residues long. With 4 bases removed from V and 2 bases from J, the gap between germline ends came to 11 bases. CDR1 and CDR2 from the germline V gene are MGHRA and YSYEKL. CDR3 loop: CASSPMGSNTGELFF. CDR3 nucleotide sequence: TGCGCCAGCAGCCCCATGGGATCCAACACCGGGGAGCTGTTTTTT.

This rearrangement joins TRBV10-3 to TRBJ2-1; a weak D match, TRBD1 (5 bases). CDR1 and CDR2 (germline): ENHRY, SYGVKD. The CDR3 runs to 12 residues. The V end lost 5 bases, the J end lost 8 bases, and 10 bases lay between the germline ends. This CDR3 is CAISPQGHEQFF. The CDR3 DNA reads TGTGCCATCAGTCCCCAGGGTCATGAGCAGTTCTTC.

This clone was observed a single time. Here the CDR3 reads CASSQAAMPNTGELFF. CDR3 nucleotide sequence: TGCGCCAGCAGCCAAGCCGCTATGCCGAACACCGGGGAGCTGTTTTTT. The genes are TRBV4-3 and TRBJ2-2; D not certain. The CDR3 runs 16 residues. V was trimmed by 1 base and J by 0 bases, leaving 9 bases between them. Germline V CDR1 and CDR2: LGHNA, YSLEER.

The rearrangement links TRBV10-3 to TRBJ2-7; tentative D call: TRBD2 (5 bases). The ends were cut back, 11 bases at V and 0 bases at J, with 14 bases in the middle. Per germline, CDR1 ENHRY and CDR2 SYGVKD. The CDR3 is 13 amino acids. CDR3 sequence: CAHARGSSYEQYF. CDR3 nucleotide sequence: TGTGCCCACGCCCGTGGGAGCTCCTACGAGCAGTACTTC.

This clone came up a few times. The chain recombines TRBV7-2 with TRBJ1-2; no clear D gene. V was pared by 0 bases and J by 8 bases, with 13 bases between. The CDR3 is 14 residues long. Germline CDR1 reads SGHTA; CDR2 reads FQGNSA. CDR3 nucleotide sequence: TGTGCCAGCAGCTTAGCGCGTGGGTTTAGGGGCTACACCTTC. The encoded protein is CASSLARGFRGYTF.

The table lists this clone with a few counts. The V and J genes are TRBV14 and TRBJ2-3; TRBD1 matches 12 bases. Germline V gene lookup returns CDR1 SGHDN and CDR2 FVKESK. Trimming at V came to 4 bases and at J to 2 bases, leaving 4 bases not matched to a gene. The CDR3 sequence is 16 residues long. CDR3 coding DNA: TGTGCCAGCAGCCTCGGGACAGGGGGCATCACAGATACGCAGTATTTT. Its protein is CASSLGTGGITDTQYF. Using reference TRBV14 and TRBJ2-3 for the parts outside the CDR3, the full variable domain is EAGVTQFPSHSVIEKGQTVTLRCDPISGHDNLYWYRRVMGKEIKFLLHFVKESKQDESGMPNNRFLAERTGGTYSTLKVQPAELEDSGVYFCASSLGTGGITDTQYFGPGTRLTVL.